This passage covers 13 T cell receptor beta chains from one sample sequenced in a study of tumor and adjacent non-tumor tissue in lung cancer. The template was RNA from unsorted bulk tissue. A modified ARM-PCR protocol with three rounds of nested PCR amplified TCRbeta. TCRdb re-called the multiplex PCR reads with MiXCR, one entry per CDR3 protein. The profile shows tens of thousands of distinct CDR3 sequences, over 75% of them singletons. The sample taken for sequencing was lung tumor tissue. These receptors all stem from a woman between 45 and 65 years old with non-small cell lung cancer.

This clonotype was seen a single time. The chain has TRBV28 and TRBJ2-7; the match to TRBD1 covers 8 bases. J gave up 2 bases and V 3 bases, and 6 bases lay outside the gene matches. From germline, CDR1 is MDHEN and CDR2 SYDVKM. The CDR3 loop spans 15 amino acids. The CDR3 sequence is CASSFHGDRTYEQYF. As DNA, the CDR3 is TGTGCCAGCAGTTTCCACGGGGACAGGACCTACGAGCAGTACTTC.

Comments on this clonotype: A junction boundary mismatches the germline segment, possibly from a read error. The V gene is TRBV5-6, the J gene TRBJ2-3, with TRBD1 matching over 11 bases. The CDR3 is 20 amino acids. Germline V gene data show CDR1 as SGHDT and CDR2 as YYEEEE. CDR3 sequence: CASSLERGQGVYSPTDTQYF. CDR3 DNA: TGTGCTAGCAGCTTGGAGCGGGGACAGGGGGTTTATTCCCCCACAGATACGCAGTATTTT.

The sample holds many counts of this clonotype. The V call is TRBV29-1, the J call TRBJ2-1; D gene uncertain. V lost 3 bases, J lost 2 bases, and 11 bases lay in between. The CDR3 spans 14 residues. Germline CDR1 is SQVTM and CDR2 is ANQGSEA. CDR3 in amino acids: CSVDRAGTYNEQFF. The CDR3 DNA follows: TGCAGCGTTGACCGGGCAGGTACCTACAATGAGCAGTTCTTC.

Of note for this clonotype: Here the CDR3 omits its conserved ending phenylalanine or tryptophan, so a read error is the likely source. The chain couples TRBV4-2 to TRBJ2-7; D unresolved. In germline, CDR1 is LGHNA, CDR2 YNFKEQ. V dropped 3 bases and J dropped 2 bases, with 17 bases sitting between them. The CDR3 totals 16 residues. CDR3 coding DNA: TGTGCCAGCAGCCATGCAGTAGATGTGGTCCCCTACGAGCAGTACCTC. Its translation is CASSHAVDVVPYEQYL.

This clonotype was counted only a few times. A much bigger clone sits one base away, suggesting this may be a read error. The chain has TRBV28 and TRBJ2-1; 13 nucleotides align to TRBD2. CDR3 size: 19 residues. The germline V gene encodes CDR1 MDHEN and CDR2 SYDVKM. CDR3 in DNA: TGTGGATCCCGGGGCACTAGCGGGAGGGCCATCGATGGGTGGGATGAGCAGTTCTTC. Residues: CGSRGTSGRAIDGWDEQFF.

This clonotype was detected only once. Since the CDR3 does not end with the conserved phenylalanine or tryptophan, this likely comes from a read error. V gene TRBV5-6 combines with J gene TRBJ2-7, with D unclear. This CDR3 is built from 13 residues. Germline CDR1 and CDR2: SGHDT and YYEEEE. CDR3 in amino acids: CASSLIASYEQYI. The CDR3 DNA follows: TGTGCCAGCAGCTTGATAGCCTCCTATGAGCAGTACATC.

The chain joins TRBV2 to TRBJ1-1, with D unresolved. This CDR3 spans 14 amino acids. V lost 5 bases and J 1 base, leaving 11 bases between the germline ends. Germline assignment: CDR1 SNHLY and CDR2 FYNNEI. CDR3 DNA: TGTGCCAGCAGTAACAGCAGGTCGAACACTGAAGCTTTCTTT. Translating it yields CASSNSRSNTEAFF.

In its sample, this clonotype was seen a few times. This sequence joins TRBV11-2 and TRBJ1-1, with 9 positions matching TRBD1. After removal of 9 bases from V and 4 bases from J, the junction contained 9 bases not matched to a gene. Germline V lookup: CDR1 SGHAT, CDR2 FQNNGV. The CDR3 consists of 14 residues. CDR3 amino acids: CASCFLDRGTEAFF. In DNA form, the CDR3 reads TGTGCCAGTTGTTTTTTGGACAGGGGCACTGAAGCTTTCTTT. The entire variable domain, with the rest obtained from reference TRBV11-2 and TRBJ1-1, is as follows: EAGVAQSPRYKIIEKRQSVAFWCNPISGHATLYWYQQILGQGPKLLIQFQNNGVVDDSQLPKDRFSAERLKGVDSTLKIQPAKLEDSAVYLCASCFLDRGTEAFFGQGTRLTVV.

As regards this clonotype: It may be a read error: a sequence one base away is much more abundant. The CDR3 DNA reads as TGCAGTGCTGGGGGTTCTCTTGAAGCTTTATTT. Protein product: CSAGGSLEALF. The chain joins TRBV20-1 to TRBJ1-1, with D tentatively TRBD1 (5 bases). Germline CDR1 is DFQATT and CDR2 is SNEGSKA (reference sequence). The CDR3 totals 11 residues.

The genes are TRBV10-3 and TRBJ2-3, with D possibly being TRBD1 (7 bases). There are 13 residues in the CDR3. Looked up from germline, CDR1 is ENHRY and CDR2 is SYGVKD. V was pared by 7 bases and J by 3 bases, with 11 bases between. The CDR3 spells CAITSGGTDTQYF. CDR3 coding DNA: TGTGCCATCACTTCAGGGGGGACAGATACGCAGTATTTT.

Regarding this clonotype: Germline is not matched at one junction end, which may reflect a read error. CDR3 coding DNA: TGCAGTGCTGGACTAGCGGGAGACACAGGGGAGCTGTTTTTT. The encoded protein is CSAGLAGDTGELFF. The chain recombines TRBV20-1 with TRBJ2-2, with 13 bases fitting TRBD2. Germline V gene lookup returns CDR1 DFQATT and CDR2 SNEGSKA (reference sequence). This CDR3 region has 14 residues.

To note about this clonotype: Since a much larger clone is just one base distant, this may be a read error. In DNA, the CDR3 is TGCGCCAGCAGCTCCCAAGAGACCCGGTACTTC. Translated, it gives CASSSQETRYF. The V gene is TRBV5-1, the J gene TRBJ2-5; no definite D call. Germline CDR1 is SGHRS and CDR2 is YFSETQ. The CDR3 contains 11 residues.

This clonotype came up many times. This sequence joins TRBV11-2 and TRBJ2-7; 9 positions match TRBD2. Trimming at V came to 6 bases and at J to 3 bases, leaving 6 bases not matched to a gene. CDR3 length: 14 residues. Germline values: CDR1 SGHAT, CDR2 FQNNGV. The CDR3 DNA sequence: TGTGCCAGCAGTCCTAGCGGGACCAACTACGAGCAGTACTTC. This encodes CASSPSGTNYEQYF.